The rows below give T cell receptor beta chains drawn from one sample of a study of control samples from healthy donors and cancer patients. Clones were read by immunoSEQ multiplex PCR, and TCRdb kept only the in-frame ones, dropping some. The sample holds about 72,000 clones, about 92% seen once. Sequenced material: blood. These receptors all come from a woman aged 60-75 years in good health. CDR3s include the opening cysteine and the closing phenylalanine or tryptophan. The D gene is left open where the match is weak. Clone size is not always given. Where it is, it says once, few, many or a class for expanded clones.

TRBV18	.	TRBJ2-6	.	CASSSQSGANVLTF	TGTGCCAGCTCATCCCAGTCTGGGGCCAACGTCCTGACTTTC
TRBV27	.	TRBJ1-3	.	CASSTKTPLSGNTIYF	TGTGCCAGCAGTACTAAGACACCTCTCTCTGGAAACACCATATATTTT
TRBV18	.	TRBJ2-5	.	CASSPRDPMLETQYF	TGTGCCAGCTCACCGAGGGACCCGATGTTGGAGACCCAGTACTTC
TRBV5-4	.	TRBJ2-3	.	CASSLRRADTQYF	TGTGCCAGCAGCTTGAGGCGAGCAGATACGCAGTATTTT
TRBV5-1	.	TRBJ2-5	.	CASSLSGRETQYF	TGCGCCAGCAGCTTGTCAGGGAGGGAGACCCAGTACTTC
TRBV11-2	.	TRBJ2-7	TRBD1	CASSYGQGETYEQYF	TGTGCCAGCAGCTATGGACAGGGGGAGACCTACGAGCAGTACTTC
TRBV18	.	TRBJ1-4	.	CASSPSQTNEKLFF	TGTGCCAGCTCACCCTCTCAAACTAATGAAAAACTGTTTTTT
TRBV6-2/TRBV6-3	once	TRBJ2-3	.	CASSFILGYSYTDTQYF	TGTGCCAGCAGTTTCATCCTGGGTTATTCCTACACAGATACGCAGTATTTT
TRBV7-9	.	TRBJ1-2	.	CASSLLSGNYGYTF	TGTGCCAGCAGCTTACTGTCGGGGAACTATGGCTACACCTTC
TRBV9	.	TRBJ1-3	.	CASSATVGGYGNTIYF	TGTGCCAGCAGCGCAACCGTCGGGGGATATGGAAACACCATATATTTT
TRBV29-1	.	TRBJ2-3	.	CSVEEQDATDTQYF	TGCAGCGTTGAGGAGCAGGACGCCACAGATACGCAGTATTTT
TRBV5-1	.	TRBJ1-4	.	CASSPRGEKLFF	TGCGCCAGCAGTCCCAGGGGTGAAAAACTGTTTTTT
TRBV6-2/TRBV6-3	.	TRBJ2-7	.	CASSYANEQYF	TGTGCCAGCAGTTATGCCAACGAGCAGTACTTC
TRBV6-5	.	TRBJ2-3	.	CASSSEQTTRTDTQYF	TGTGCCAGCAGTTCTGAGCAGACAACTCGCACAGATACGCAGTATTTT
TRBV11-2	.	TRBJ2-2	TRBD2	CASSTSGLAGGGELFF	TGTGCCAGCAGCACATCGGGACTAGCGGGAGGTGGGGAGCTGTTTTTT
TRBV5-1	.	TRBJ1-1	.	CASSLNPGATEAFF	TGCGCCAGCAGCTTGAATCCGGGTGCCACTGAAGCTTTCTTT
TRBV4-1	.	TRBJ2-1	.	CASSQDRGRYNEQFF	TGCGCCAGCAGCCAAGATCGGGGGAGGTACAATGAGCAGTTCTTC
TRBV5-4	.	TRBJ2-7	TRBD1	CASSPRQGSYEQYF	TGTGCCAGCAGCCCAAGACAGGGCTCCTACGAGCAGTACTTC
TRBV5-4	.	TRBJ2-2	.	CASSSRTINTGELFF	TGTGCCAGCAGCTCGCGGACTATCAACACCGGGGAGCTGTTTTTT
TRBV19	.	TRBJ2-6	TRBD1	CASSNPGGSGANVLTF	TGTGCCAGTAGTAACCCAGGGGGCTCTGGGGCCAACGTCCTGACTTTC
TRBV28	once	TRBJ1-2	.	CASSPSPYGYTF	TGTGCCAGCAGTCCCTCCCCTTATGGCTACACCTTC
TRBV18	.	TRBJ1-4	.	CASSSDRPNEKLFF	TGTGCCAGCTCATCTGACAGACCTAATGAAAAACTGTTTTTT
TRBV7-9	.	TRBJ2-6	TRBD1	CASSLETGGSGANVLTF	TGTGCCAGCAGCTTAGAAACAGGGGGCTCTGGGGCCAACGTCCTGACTTTC
TRBV9	.	TRBJ2-3	TRBD2	CASSPSLAGGRNTQYF	TGTGCCAGCAGCCCGAGTCTAGCGGGAGGGAGGAATACGCAGTATTTT
TRBV7-2	.	TRBJ2-1	.	CASSLAGEQFF	TGTGCCAGCAGCTTAGCGGGGGAGCAGTTCTTC
TRBV7-9	.	TRBJ1-1	.	CASSLIAQGEAFF	TGTGCCAGCAGCTTAATCGCGCAGGGAGAAGCTTTCTTT